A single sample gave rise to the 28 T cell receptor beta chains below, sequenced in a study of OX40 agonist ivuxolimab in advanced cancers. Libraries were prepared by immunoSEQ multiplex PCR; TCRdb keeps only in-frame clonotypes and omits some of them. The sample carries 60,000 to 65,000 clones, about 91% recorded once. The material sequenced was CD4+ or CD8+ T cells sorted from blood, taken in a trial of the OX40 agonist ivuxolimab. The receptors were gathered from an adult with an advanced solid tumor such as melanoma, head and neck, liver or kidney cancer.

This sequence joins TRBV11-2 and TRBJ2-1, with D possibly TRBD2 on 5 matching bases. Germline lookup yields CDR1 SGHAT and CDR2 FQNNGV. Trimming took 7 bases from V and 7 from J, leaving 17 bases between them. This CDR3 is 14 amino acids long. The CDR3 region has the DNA TGTGCCAGCAACGGTGAAAGCCGAGGGAATGAGCAGTTCTTC. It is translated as CASNGESRGNEQFF.

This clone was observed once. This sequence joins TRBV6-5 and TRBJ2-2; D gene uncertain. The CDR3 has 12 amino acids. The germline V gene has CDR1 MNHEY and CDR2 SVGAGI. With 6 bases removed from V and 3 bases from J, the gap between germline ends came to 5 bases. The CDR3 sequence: CASRFDTGELFF. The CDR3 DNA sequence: TGTGCCAGCAGATTTGACACCGGGGAGCTGTTTTTT.

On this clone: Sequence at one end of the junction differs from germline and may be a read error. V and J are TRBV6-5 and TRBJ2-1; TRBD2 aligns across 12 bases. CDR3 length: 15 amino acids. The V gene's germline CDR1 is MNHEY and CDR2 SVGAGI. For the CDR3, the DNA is TGTGCCAGCAGCTACTCTAGCGGGAGGGCCAGTGAGCAGTTCTTC. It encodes CASSYSSGRASEQFF.

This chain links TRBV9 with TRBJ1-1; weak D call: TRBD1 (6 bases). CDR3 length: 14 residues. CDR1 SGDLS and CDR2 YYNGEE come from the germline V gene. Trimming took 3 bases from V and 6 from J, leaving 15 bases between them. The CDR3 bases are TGTGCCAGCAGCGGAGGGAACAGGGTCGCTGAAGCTTTCTTT. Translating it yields CASSGGNRVAEAFF.

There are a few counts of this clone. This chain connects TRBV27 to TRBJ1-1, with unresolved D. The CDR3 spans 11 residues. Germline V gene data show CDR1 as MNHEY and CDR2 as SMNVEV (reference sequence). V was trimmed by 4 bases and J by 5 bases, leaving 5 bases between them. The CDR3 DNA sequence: TGTGCCAGCAGTTCTATGACTGAAGCTTTCTTT. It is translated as CASSSMTEAFF.

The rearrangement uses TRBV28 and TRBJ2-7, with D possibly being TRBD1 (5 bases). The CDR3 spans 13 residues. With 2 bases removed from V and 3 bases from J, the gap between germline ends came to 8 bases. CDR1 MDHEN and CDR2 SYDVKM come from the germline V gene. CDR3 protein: CASSLAGNYEQYF. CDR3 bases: TGTGCCAGCAGTTTAGCAGGGAACTACGAGCAGTACTTC.

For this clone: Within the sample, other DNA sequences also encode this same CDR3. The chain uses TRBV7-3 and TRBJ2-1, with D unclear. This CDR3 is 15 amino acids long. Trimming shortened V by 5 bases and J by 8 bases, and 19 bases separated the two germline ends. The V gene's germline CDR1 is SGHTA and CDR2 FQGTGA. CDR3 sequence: CASSQVGGRMDEQFF. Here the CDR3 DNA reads TGTGCCAGCAGCCAGGTGGGCGGAAGGATGGATGAGCAGTTCTTC.

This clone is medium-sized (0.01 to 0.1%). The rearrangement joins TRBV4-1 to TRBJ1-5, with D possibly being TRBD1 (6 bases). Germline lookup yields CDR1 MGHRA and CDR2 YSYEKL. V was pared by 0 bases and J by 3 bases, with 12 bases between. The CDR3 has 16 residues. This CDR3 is CASSQEGGHYNQPQHF. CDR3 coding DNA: TGCGCCAGCAGCCAAGAGGGGGGACACTACAATCAGCCCCAGCATTTT.

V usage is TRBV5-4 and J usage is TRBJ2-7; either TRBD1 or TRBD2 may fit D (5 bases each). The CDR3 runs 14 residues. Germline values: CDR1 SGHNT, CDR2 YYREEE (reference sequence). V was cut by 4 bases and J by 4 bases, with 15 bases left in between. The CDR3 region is CASSTGPSRYEQYF. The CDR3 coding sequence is TGTGCCAGCAGCACGGGACCCTCCCGATACGAGCAGTACTTC.

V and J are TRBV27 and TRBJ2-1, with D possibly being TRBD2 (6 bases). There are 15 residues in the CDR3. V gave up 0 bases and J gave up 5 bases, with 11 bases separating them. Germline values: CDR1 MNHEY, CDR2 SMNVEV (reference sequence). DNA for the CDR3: TGTGCCAGCAGTTTATCACGGGAGCCCCACAATGAGCAGTTCTTC. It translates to CASSLSREPHNEQFF.

The DNA of the CDR3 is TGTGCCTGGAGTGTACCAGGCTCCCGCTCTGGAAACACCATATATTTT. It specifies CAWSVPGSRSGNTIYF. V gene TRBV30 combines with J gene TRBJ1-3; D gene unclear. Germline CDR1 and CDR2: GTSNPN and SVGIG (reference sequence). This CDR3 spans 16 amino acids. The ends were cut back, 0 bases at V and 0 bases at J, with 12 bases in the middle.

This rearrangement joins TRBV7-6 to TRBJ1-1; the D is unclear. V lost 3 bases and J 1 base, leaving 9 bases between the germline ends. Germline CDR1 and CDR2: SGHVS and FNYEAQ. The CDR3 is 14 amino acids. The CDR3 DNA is TGTGCCAGCAGCTTGGGCAGAACGAACACTGAAGCTTTCTTT. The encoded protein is CASSLGRTNTEAFF. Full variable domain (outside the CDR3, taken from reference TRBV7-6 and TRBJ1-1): GAGVSQSPRYKVTKRGQDVALRCDPISGHVSLYWYRQALGQGPEFLTYFNYEAQQDKSGLPNDRFSAERPEGSISTLTIQRTEQRDSAMYRCASSLGRTNTEAFFGQGTRLTVV.

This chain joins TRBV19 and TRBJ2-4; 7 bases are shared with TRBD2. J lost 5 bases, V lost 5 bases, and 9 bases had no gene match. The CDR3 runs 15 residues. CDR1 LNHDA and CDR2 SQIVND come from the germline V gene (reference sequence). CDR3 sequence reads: CASSGGGRTENIQYF. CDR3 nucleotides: TGTGCCAGTAGTGGGGGAGGGCGAACCGAAAACATTCAGTACTTC.

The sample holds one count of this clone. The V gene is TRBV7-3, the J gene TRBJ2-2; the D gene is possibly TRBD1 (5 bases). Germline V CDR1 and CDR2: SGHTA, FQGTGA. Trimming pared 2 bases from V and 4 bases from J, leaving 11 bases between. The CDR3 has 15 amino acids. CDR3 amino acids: CASSLLGVGTGELFF. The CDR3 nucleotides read TGTGCCAGCAGCTTATTAGGGGTTGGCACCGGGGAGCTGTTTTTT. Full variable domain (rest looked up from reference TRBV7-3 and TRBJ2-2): GAGVSQTPSNKVTEKGKYVELRCDPISGHTALYWYRQSLGQGPEFLIYFQGTGAADDSGLPNDRFFAVRPEGSVSTLKIQRTERGDSAVYLCASSLLGVGTGELFFGEGSRLTVL.

Written as DNA, the CDR3 is TGTGCCAGCAGTTTATCCAGGGGGGACTATGGCTACACCTTC. Its translation: CASSLSRGDYGYTF. The V and J genes are TRBV27 and TRBJ1-2; 7 nucleotides line up with TRBD1. The V and J ends lost 0 bases and 3 bases, in that order; junction bases with no gene match: 1. There are 14 residues in the CDR3. The germline gives CDR1 MNHEY, CDR2 SMNVEV (reference sequence).

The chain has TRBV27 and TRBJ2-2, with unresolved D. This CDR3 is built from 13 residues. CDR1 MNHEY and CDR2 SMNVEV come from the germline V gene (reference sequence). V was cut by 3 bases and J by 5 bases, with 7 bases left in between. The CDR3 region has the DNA TGTGCCAGCAGTTTTGAAAGAACCGGGGAGCTGTTTTTT. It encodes CASSFERTGELFF.

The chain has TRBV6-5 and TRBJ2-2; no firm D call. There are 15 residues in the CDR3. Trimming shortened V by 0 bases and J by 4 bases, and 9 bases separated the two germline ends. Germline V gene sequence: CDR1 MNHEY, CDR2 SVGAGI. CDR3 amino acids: CASSYSTGSTGELFF. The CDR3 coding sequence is TGTGCCAGCAGTTACTCGACGGGTAGCACCGGGGAGCTGTTTTTT.

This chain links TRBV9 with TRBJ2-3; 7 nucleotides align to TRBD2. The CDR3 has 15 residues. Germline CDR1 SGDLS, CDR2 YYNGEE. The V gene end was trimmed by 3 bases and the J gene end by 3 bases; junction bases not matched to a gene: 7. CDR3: CASSAQGGATDTQYF. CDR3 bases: TGTGCCAGCAGCGCCCAGGGAGGGGCTACAGATACGCAGTATTTT.

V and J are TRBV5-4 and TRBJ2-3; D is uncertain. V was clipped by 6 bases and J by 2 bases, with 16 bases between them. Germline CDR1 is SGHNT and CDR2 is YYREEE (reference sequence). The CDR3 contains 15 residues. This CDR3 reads CASNQRGGITDTQYF. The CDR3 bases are TGTGCCAGCAACCAGCGTGGCGGTATCACAGATACGCAGTATTTT.

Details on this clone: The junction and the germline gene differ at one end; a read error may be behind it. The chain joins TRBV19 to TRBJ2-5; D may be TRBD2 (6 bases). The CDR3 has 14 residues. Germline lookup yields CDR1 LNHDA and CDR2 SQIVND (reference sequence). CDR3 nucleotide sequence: TGTGCCAGCAGTAGCGGCGTAGCCCGAGAGACCCAGTACTTC. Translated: CASSSGVARETQYF.

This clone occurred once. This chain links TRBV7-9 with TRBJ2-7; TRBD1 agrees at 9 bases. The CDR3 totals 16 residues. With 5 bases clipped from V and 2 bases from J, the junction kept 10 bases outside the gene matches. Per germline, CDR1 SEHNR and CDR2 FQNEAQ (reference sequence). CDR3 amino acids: CASSNPGQGLTYEQYF. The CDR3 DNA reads TGTGCCAGCAGCAACCCGGGACAGGGCCTTACCTACGAGCAGTACTTC.

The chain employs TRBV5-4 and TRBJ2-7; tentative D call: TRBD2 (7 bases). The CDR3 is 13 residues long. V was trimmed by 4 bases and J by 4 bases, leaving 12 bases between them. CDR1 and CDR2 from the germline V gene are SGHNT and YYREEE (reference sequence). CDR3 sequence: CASSQKGGYEQYF. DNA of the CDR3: TGTGCCAGCAGCCAGAAGGGGGGGTACGAGCAGTACTTC.

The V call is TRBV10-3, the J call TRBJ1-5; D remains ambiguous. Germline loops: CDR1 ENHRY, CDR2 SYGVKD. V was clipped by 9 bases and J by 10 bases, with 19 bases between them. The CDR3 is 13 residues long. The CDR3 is CAIADAGKGPQHF. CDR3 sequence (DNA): TGTGCCATTGCGGATGCAGGAAAGGGACCCCAGCATTTT.

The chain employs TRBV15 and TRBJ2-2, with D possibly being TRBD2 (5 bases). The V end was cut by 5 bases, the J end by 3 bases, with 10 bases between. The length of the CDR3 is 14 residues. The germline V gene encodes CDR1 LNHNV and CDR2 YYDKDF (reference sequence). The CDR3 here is CATSLGGDTGELFF. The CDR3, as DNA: TGTGCCACCAGCTTAGGAGGAGACACCGGGGAGCTGTTTTTT.

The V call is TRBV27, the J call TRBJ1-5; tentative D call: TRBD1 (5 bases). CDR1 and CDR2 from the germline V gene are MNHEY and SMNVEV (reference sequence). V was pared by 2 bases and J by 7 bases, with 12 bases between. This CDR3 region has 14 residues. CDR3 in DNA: TGTGCCAGCAGTTTAAGGCAGGGAGAACAGCCCCAGCATTTT. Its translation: CASSLRQGEQPQHF.

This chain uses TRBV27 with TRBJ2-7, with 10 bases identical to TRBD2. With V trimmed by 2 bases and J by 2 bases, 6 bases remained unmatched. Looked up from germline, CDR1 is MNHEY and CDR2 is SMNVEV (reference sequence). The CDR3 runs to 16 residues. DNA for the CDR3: TGTGCCAGCAGTTTAGCGAGGACTAGCGGAACCTACGAGCAGTACTTC. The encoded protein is CASSLARTSGTYEQYF.

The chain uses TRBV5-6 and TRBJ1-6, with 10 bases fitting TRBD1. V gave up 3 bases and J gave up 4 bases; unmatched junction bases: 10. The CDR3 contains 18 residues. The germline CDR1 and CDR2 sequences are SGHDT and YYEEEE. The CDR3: CASSSSRQGARYNSPLHF. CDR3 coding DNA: TGTGCCAGCAGCTCATCTCGACAGGGGGCGAGGTATAATTCACCCCTCCACTTT.

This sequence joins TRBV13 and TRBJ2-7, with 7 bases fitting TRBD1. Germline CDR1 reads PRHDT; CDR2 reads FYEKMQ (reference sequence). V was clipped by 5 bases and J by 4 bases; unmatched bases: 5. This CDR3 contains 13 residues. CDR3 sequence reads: CASSTGTEYEQYF. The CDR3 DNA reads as TGTGCCAGCAGCACCGGGACAGAGTACGAGCAGTACTTC. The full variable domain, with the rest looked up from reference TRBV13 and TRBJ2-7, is AAGVIQSPRHLIKEKRETATLKCYPIPRHDTVYWYQQGPGQDPQFLISFYEKMQSDKGSIPDRFSAQQFSDYHSELNMSSLELGDSALYFCASSTGTEYEQYFGPGTRLTVT.